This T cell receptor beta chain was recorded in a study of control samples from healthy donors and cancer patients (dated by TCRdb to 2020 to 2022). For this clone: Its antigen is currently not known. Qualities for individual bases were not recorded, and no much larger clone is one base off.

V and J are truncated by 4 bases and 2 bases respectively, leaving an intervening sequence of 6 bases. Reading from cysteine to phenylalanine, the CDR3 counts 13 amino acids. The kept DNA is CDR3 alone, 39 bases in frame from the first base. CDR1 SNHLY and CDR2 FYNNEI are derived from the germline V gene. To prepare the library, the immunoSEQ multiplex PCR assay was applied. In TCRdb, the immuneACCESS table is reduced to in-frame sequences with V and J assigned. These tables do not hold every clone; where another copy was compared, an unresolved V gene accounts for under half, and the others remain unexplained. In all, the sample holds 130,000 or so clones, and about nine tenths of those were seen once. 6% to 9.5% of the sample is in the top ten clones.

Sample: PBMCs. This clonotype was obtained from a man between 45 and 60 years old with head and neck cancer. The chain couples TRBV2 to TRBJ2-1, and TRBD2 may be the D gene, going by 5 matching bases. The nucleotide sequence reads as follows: TGTGCCAGCAGTGCCGGGACCTACAATGAGCAGTTCTTC. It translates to CASSAGTYNEQFF. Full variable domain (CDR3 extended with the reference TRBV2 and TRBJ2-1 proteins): EPEVTQTPSHQVTQMGQEVILRCVPISNHLYFYWYRQILGQKVEFLVSFYNNEISEKSEIFDDQFSVERPDGSNFTLKIRSTKLEDSAMYFCASSAGTYNEQFFGPGTRLTVL.